The 8 T cell receptor beta chains below come from one sample, sequenced in a study of OX40 agonist ivuxolimab in advanced cancers. This table comes from immunoSEQ multiplex PCR, and its TCRdb copy is limited to in-frame clones, with some not included. The repertoire holds about 90,000 clones, with 85% to 90% as singletons. The sequences come from CD4+ or CD8+ T cells sorted from blood, collected in a trial of the OX40 agonist ivuxolimab. Receptors were obtained from an adult with an advanced solid tumor such as melanoma, head and neck, liver or kidney cancer.

This rearrangement joins TRBV9 to TRBJ2-5, with TRBD2 identical over 11 bases. The V segment lost 4 bases and the J segment 5 bases; nucleotides outside the gene matches: 4. Per the germline V gene, CDR1 is SGDLS and CDR2 is YYNGEE. The CDR3 runs to 14 residues. The CDR3 coding sequence is TGTGCCAGCAGCAATCTAGCGGGAGGTGAGACCCAGTACTTC. This codes for CASSNLAGGETQYF.

This chain connects TRBV19 to TRBJ2-3, with 7 bases that match TRBD1. Germline loops: CDR1 LNHDA, CDR2 SQIVND (reference sequence). With 7 bases clipped from V and 1 base from J, the junction kept 5 bases outside the gene matches. This CDR3 is built from 14 residues. In nucleotides, the CDR3 is TGTGCCAGTAAGGACAGGTCCCGCACAGATACGCAGTATTTT. Its translation is CASKDRSRTDTQYF. The full variable domain, with the rest looked up from reference TRBV19 and TRBJ2-3, is DGGITQSPKYLFRKEGQNVTLSCEQNLNHDAMYWYRQDPGQGLRLIYYSQIVNDFQKGDIAEGYSVSREKKESFPLTVTSAQKNPTAFYLCASKDRSRTDTQYFGPGTRLTVL.

The genes are TRBV18 and TRBJ2-1, with TRBD1 as a possible D gene (6 bases). The ends were cut back, 3 bases at V and 0 bases at J, with 12 bases in the middle. The CDR3 totals 16 residues. CDR1 is KGHSH and CDR2 is LQKENI in the germline V gene. CDR3 sequence: CASSPGAKGSYNEQFF. The CDR3 DNA reads TGTGCCAGCTCACCGGGGGCCAAAGGCTCCTACAATGAGCAGTTCTTC.

The V call is TRBV2, the J call TRBJ2-1; D unclear. V was trimmed by 7 bases and J by 9 bases, leaving 10 bases between them. The CDR3 is 11 amino acids. Germline V gene data show CDR1 as SNHLY and CDR2 as FYNNEI. The DNA of the CDR3 is TGTGCCAGCACGACTCCGGTTGAGCAGTTCTTC. The encoded protein is CASTTPVEQFF.

This chain connects TRBV7-6 to TRBJ2-5; D possibly uses TRBD1 or TRBD2 (5 bases each). Trimming shortened V by 5 bases and J by 5 bases, and 18 bases separated the two germline ends. The germline gives CDR1 SGHVS, CDR2 FNYEAQ. This CDR3 contains 15 residues. CDR3 protein: CASSPIGAGGETQYF. CDR3 bases: TGTGCCAGCAGCCCGATCGGGGCCGGCGGGGAGACCCAGTACTTC.

This chain uses TRBV6-5 with TRBJ2-7, with 10 nucleotides matching TRBD2. Germline V gene data show CDR1 as MNHEY and CDR2 as SVGAGI. The CDR3 loop spans 15 amino acids. V shed 0 bases, J shed 5 bases, and the junction held 4 bases outside the gene matches. CDR3 in DNA: TGTGCCAGCAGTTACTCACCTAGCGGGAGCCACGAGCAGTACTTC. Its protein is CASSYSPSGSHEQYF.

The chain has TRBV28 and TRBJ1-2; 9 nucleotides align to TRBD1. J lost 5 bases, V lost 6 bases, and 4 bases had no gene match. CDR3 size: 13 residues. CDR1 and CDR2 from the germline V gene are MDHEN and SYDVKM. The CDR3 bases are TGTGCCAGCAGCGCGACAGGGGGTTATGGCTACACCTTC. This sequence encodes CASSATGGYGYTF.

V usage is TRBV14 and J usage is TRBJ2-1, with D possibly matching TRBD2 (6 bases). CDR1 is SGHDN and CDR2 is FVKESK in the germline V gene. V was shortened by 0 bases and J by 6 bases, with 15 bases between the two germline ends. The CDR3 spans 16 residues. DNA for the CDR3: TGTGCCAGCAGCCAAGAGGTCCGGACTACCCTCAATGAGCAGTTCTTC. It codes for CASSQEVRTTLNEQFF.